These 21 T cell receptor beta chains were sequenced from one sample in a study of tumor-infiltrating lymphocytes in primary liver carcinoma. TCR beta cDNA came from around 500 ng total RNA, primed with a constant-region primer. It was through three nested multiplex PCR rounds of slightly modified ARM-PCR that TCR beta libraries arose. Amplification in the first two PCR rounds was performed using TRBV1-TRBV30 forward primers and a C-beta reverse primer for about 10 cycles each. TCRdb called the multiplex PCR reads again in MiXCR, with one record for every CDR3 protein. The table records about 20,000 distinct CDR3 sequences, approximately 70% of them present only once. Unsorted bulk tissue of about 19-31 mg yielded co-extracted RNA and DNA. Sequenced material: liver tumor tissue from sampling region 1. Subset described: tumor region T1, superior pole. The receptors originated from a man aged 35-49 years with primary liver carcinoma and hepatitis B virus infection.

In the case of this clonotype: The CDR3 does not end in the conserved phenylalanine or tryptophan, so this is likely a read error. The chain uses TRBV12-3 or TRBV12-4 and TRBJ1-1; D may be TRBD1 (6 bases). Deletions cut 10 bases from V and 7 bases from J, with 13 bases between. CDR3 length equals 11 residues. The DNA of the CDR3 is TGTGCCATCAATTTGACAGGTGAAGCTTTCTCT. It specifies CAINLTGEAFS.

As to this clonotype: Sequence at one end of the junction differs from germline and may be a read error. V usage is TRBV11-2 and J usage is TRBJ2-5; D ambiguous. The germline gives CDR1 SGHAT, CDR2 FQNNGV. CDR3 size: 16 residues. CDR3 coding DNA: TGTGCCAGCAGCCAAACTTCTGACGTGGGGAAAGAGACCCAATACTTC. Translating gives CASSQTSDVGKETQYF.

The chain joins TRBV11-2 to TRBJ2-5; perhaps TRBD2 as D (5 bases). Germline loops: CDR1 SGHAT, CDR2 FQNNGV. This CDR3 spans 18 amino acids. V was cut by 1 base and J by 11 bases, with 29 bases left in between. CDR3 nucleotide sequence: TGTGCCAGCAGCTTAGCGATGCTAGCCCTGGGAAAGAAAGAGAGGCAGTACTTC. Encoded protein: CASSLAMLALGKKERQYF. Combining the CDR3 with reference TRBV11-2 and TRBJ2-5 gives the whole variable domain EAGVAQSPRYKIIEKRQSVAFWCNPISGHATLYWYQQILGQGPKLLIQFQNNGVVDDSQLPKDRFSAERLKGVDSTLKIQPAKLEDSAVYLCASSLAMLALGKKERQYFGPGTRLLVL.

V and J are TRBV6-1 and TRBJ2-1; possible D gene TRBD1, 7 bases. Trimming cost V 5 bases and J 7 bases, with 27 bases left between them. Germline V gene sequence: CDR1 MNHNS, CDR2 SASEGT. This CDR3 comprises 18 residues. CDR3 sequence (DNA): TGTGCCAGCAGTACCGTAGGGGGCGGAGGGGGAATTGAAAATGAGCAGTTCTTC. Its translation: CASSTVGGGGGIENEQFF.

Concerning this clonotype itself: This likely comes from a read error, as the CDR3 has no conserved phenylalanine or tryptophan at its end. The rearrangement uses TRBV11-2 and TRBJ2-1, with D hard to call. The end of the DNA fits TRBJ2-7 better, so the J call may be wrong. This CDR3 comprises 14 residues. Germline lookup yields CDR1 SGHAT and CDR2 FQNNGV. The CDR3 DNA is TGTGCCAGCAGCTTATACCGGCTAGTTAGTGAGCAGTACCCC. This codes for CASSLYRLVSEQYP.

This clonotype has more than one count but fewer than ten. A much larger clone sits a single nucleotide away, making a read error possible. The chain joins TRBV18 to TRBJ2-2; tentatively, D is TRBD2 (5 bases). CDR1 is KGHSH and CDR2 is LQKENI in the germline V gene. This CDR3 has 15 amino acids. Here the CDR3 DNA reads TGTGACAGCTCACCAATGGCTACGGGGACCGGGGAGCTGTTTTTT. This encodes CDSSPMATGTGELFF.

With respect to this clonotype: The CDR3 carries no conserved terminal phenylalanine or tryptophan, so it likely arises from a read error. The chain links TRBV30 to TRBJ2-5; D remains unclear. V was clipped by 1 base and J by 5 bases, with 8 bases between them. CDR3 length equals 12 residues. Germline CDR1 reads GTSNPN; CDR2 reads SVGIG (reference sequence). In DNA form, the CDR3 reads TGTGCCTGGAGTGGGGGTTCGGAGACCCAGTACTCC. This encodes CAWSGGSETQYS.

Turning to this clonotype: It is likely a read error, because the conserved phenylalanine at the end of the CDR3 is missing. The DNA is omitted, as the CDR3 cannot be located on it reliably, and the CDR3 follows TCRdb's listing. The chain recombines TRBV11-2 with TRBJ2-3. The CDR3 is 13 amino acids in total, end residues counted. In germline, CDR1 is SGHAT, CDR2 FQNNGV. This CDR3 is CASSLISTGTQYL.

A remark on this clonotype: The junction departs from the called germline gene at one end, perhaps through a read error. This chain links TRBV6-1 with TRBJ2-7, with a tentative D call TRBD2 (7 bases). Germline CDR1 and CDR2: MNHNS and SASEGT. This CDR3 has 14 residues. CDR3: CANSEAGHSCEQYF. As DNA, the CDR3 is TGTGCCAACAGTGAAGCGGGACACTCCTGTGAGCAGTACTTC.

The chain couples TRBV11-2 to TRBJ2-7; 9 positions agree with TRBD1. This CDR3 is 15 amino acids long. Per germline, CDR1 SGHAT and CDR2 FQNNGV. CDR3 residues: CSSNQGTGRTYEQYF. The CDR3, as DNA: TGTAGCAGCAACCAAGGGACAGGGAGAACCTACGAGCAGTACTTC.

In this sample, this clonotype turned up a few times. This rearrangement joins TRBV11-2 to TRBJ2-1, with 8 bases lining up with TRBD1. With V trimmed by 6 bases and J by 12 bases, 10 bases remained unmatched. Germline loops: CDR1 SGHAT, CDR2 FQNNGV. CDR3 length: 13 amino acids. CDR3 coding DNA: TGTGCCAGCAGTCCCGACAGGGGAAGTGGGCAGTTCTTC. It translates to CASSPDRGSGQFF.

This clonotype was found many times. The CDR3 protein is CASSLEGQGSSPLHF. In DNA form, the CDR3 reads TGCGCCAGCAGCTTGGAGGGACAGGGGTCCTCACCCCTCCACTTT. V usage is TRBV5-1 and J usage is TRBJ1-6; TRBD1 aligns across 10 bases. This CDR3 is 15 amino acids long. V shed 0 bases, J shed 10 bases, and the junction held 4 bases outside the gene matches. Germline loops: CDR1 SGHRS, CDR2 YFSETQ.

As concerns this clonotype: A read error is possible here, since a much larger clone lies one base away. This chain connects TRBV5-8 to TRBJ2-1, with D tentatively TRBD1 or TRBD2 (5 bases each). The germline V gene has CDR1 SGHTS and CDR2 YDEGEE. The CDR3 consists of 15 residues. CDR3: CASNPLGVVYNERFF. CDR3 DNA sequence: TGTGCCAGCAACCCGTTGGGGGTAGTATACAATGAGCGGTTCTTC.

Turning to this clonotype: Given a much more abundant clone one base away, this may be a read error. V is TRBV2 and J is TRBJ1-5; D is possibly TRBD1 (6 bases). The CDR3 covers 13 residues. Per germline, CDR1 SNHLY and CDR2 FYNNEI. The CDR3 DNA reads TGTACCAGCGGGCAGGGGCAATGGCAGCCCCAGCATTTT. It codes for CTSGQGQWQPQHF. Using reference TRBV2 and TRBJ1-5 for the parts outside the CDR3, the full variable domain is EPEVTQTPSHQVTQMGQEVILRCVPISNHLYFYWYRQILGQKVEFLVSFYNNEISEKSEIFDDQFSVERPDGSNFTLKIRSTKLEDSAMYFCTSGQGQWQPQHFGDGTRLSIL.

Of note for this clonotype: Sequence at one end of the junction differs from germline and may be a read error. The chain carries TRBV7-8 and TRBJ2-6; possibly TRBD2 for D (5 bases). The V gene's germline CDR1 is SGHVS and CDR2 FQNEAQ. CDR3 length equals 18 residues. The CDR3 loop reads CASSLPGLDFSGSNVLTF. In DNA, the CDR3 is TGTGCCAGCAGCCTTCCGGGATTAGACTTTTCTGGGTCCAACGTCCTGACTTTC.

The count of this clonotype is one. Relative to the germline gene, one junction end is altered; a read error may explain this. The chain recombines TRBV5-5 with TRBJ2-1; TRBD2 might be the D (5 bases). Germline V gives CDR1 SGHKS, CDR2 YYEKEE (reference sequence). The CDR3 spans 15 residues. CDR3: CASSPGRGSYNKQLF. The CDR3, as DNA: TGTGCCAGCAGCCCCGGACGGGGTTCCTACAATAAGCAGCTCTTC.

The V gene is TRBV11-2, the J gene TRBJ2-3; 7 positions agree with TRBD2. V lost 11 bases, J lost 7 bases, and 15 bases stayed unmatched. Germline loops: CDR1 SGHAT, CDR2 FQNNGV. CDR3 length equals 14 residues. The CDR3: CACNLRNSGHTQYF. The CDR3 region has the DNA TGTGCCTGCAACCTCAGGAATAGCGGGCATACGCAGTATTTT.

Judged by abundance, this clonotype is medium-sized. The chain recombines TRBV5-1 with TRBJ1-3, with a tentative D call TRBD1 (5 bases). The CDR3 length is 15 residues. The germline CDR1 and CDR2 sequences are SGHRS and YFSETQ. Trimming removed 4 bases from V and 2 bases from J, with 13 bases in between. Here the CDR3 DNA reads TGCGCCAGCAGCCAAAACAGGAATACTGGAAACACCATATATTTT. Translation gives CASSQNRNTGNTIYF.

This clonotype showed up just a few times. One end of the junction fails to match germline, which may point to a read error. J is TRBJ2-2 and V is TRBV12-5; 7 nucleotides line up with TRBD2. The V gene's germline CDR1 is LGHNT and CDR2 FRNRAP. The CDR3 is 16 amino acids. As DNA, the CDR3 is TGTGCTAGTGGTGTGGAGCGGGGATCAGGCACCGGGGAGTTGTTGTTT. Translated: CASGVERGSGTGELLF.

This clonotype turned up a few times. The conserved phenylalanine or tryptophan is not found at the CDR3 terminus, so this likely reflects a read error. The chain combines TRBV6-5 with TRBJ1-2; D not resolved. Trimming pared 8 bases from V and 8 bases from J, leaving 12 bases between. From germline, CDR1 is MNHEY and CDR2 SVGAGI. This CDR3 contains 11 residues. CDR3 DNA: TGTGCCAGCTTGGGCTCAGAAGGCTACACCTCC. Encoded protein: CASLGSEGYTS.

This clonotype showed up just a few times. Since no conserved phenylalanine or tryptophan closes the CDR3, a read error is the likely cause. This sequence joins TRBV12-3 or TRBV12-4 and TRBJ1-2; TRBD1 agrees at 11 bases. The trim removed 3 bases at V and 5 bases at J, leaving 5 bases unmatched. The CDR3 length is 15 residues. The CDR3 loop is CASSLGTGGRYGYTL. The CDR3 DNA reads as TGTGCCAGCAGTTTGGGGACAGGGGGAAGGTATGGCTACACCCTC.